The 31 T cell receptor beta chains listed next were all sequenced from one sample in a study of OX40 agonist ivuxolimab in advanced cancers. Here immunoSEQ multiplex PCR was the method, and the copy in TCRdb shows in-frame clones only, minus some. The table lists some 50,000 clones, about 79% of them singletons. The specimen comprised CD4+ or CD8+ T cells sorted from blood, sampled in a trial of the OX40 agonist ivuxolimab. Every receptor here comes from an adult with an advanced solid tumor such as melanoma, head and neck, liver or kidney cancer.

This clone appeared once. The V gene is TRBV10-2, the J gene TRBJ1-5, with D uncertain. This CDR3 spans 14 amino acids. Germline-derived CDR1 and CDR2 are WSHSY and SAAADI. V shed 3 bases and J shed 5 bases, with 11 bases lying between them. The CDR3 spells CASSESAGYQPQHF. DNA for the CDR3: TGCGCCAGCAGTGAAAGTGCCGGTTATCAGCCCCAGCATTTT.

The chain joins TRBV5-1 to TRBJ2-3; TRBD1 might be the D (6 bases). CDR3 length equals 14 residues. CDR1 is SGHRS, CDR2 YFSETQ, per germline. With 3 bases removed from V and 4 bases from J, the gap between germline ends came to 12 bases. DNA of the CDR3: TGCGCCAGCAGCTCAGAGGGGGTCGCAGATACGCAGTATTTT. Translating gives CASSSEGVADTQYF.

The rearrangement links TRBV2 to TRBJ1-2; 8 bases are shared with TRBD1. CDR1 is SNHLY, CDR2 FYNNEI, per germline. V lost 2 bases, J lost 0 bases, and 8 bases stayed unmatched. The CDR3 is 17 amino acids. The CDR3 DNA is TGTGCCAGCAGTGAAACAGGGGGATCTCCCCCTAACTATGGCTACACCTTC. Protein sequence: CASSETGGSPPNYGYTF.

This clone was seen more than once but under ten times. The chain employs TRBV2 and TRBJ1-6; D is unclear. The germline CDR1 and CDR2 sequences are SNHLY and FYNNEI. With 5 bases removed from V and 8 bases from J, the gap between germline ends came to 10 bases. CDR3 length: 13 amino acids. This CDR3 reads CASSPRNYSPLHF. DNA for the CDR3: TGTGCCAGCAGTCCGAGGAATTATTCACCCCTCCACTTT. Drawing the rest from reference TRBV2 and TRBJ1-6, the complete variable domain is EPEVTQTPSHQVTQMGQEVILRCVPISNHLYFYWYRQILGQKVEFLVSFYNNEISEKSEIFDDQFSVERPDGSNFTLKIRSTKLEDSAMYFCASSPRNYSPLHFGNGTRLTVT.

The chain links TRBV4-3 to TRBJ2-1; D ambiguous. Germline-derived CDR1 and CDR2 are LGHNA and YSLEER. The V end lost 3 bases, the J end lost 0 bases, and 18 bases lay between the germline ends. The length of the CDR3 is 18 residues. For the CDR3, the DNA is TGCGCCAGCAGCCAGGGGTATGTACCGATGAGCTCCTACAATGAGCAGTTCTTC. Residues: CASSQGYVPMSSYNEQFF.

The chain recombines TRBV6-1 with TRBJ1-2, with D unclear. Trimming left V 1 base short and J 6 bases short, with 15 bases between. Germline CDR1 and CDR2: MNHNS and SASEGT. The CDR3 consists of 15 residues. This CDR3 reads CASSEVGGKSHGYTF. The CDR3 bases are TGTGCCAGCAGTGAAGTGGGAGGGAAGAGTCATGGCTACACCTTC.

The CDR3 DNA reads TGTGCCAGCAGTGCCGAGAGACAGCCCCAGCATTTT. Protein product: CASSAERQPQHF. The rearrangement joins TRBV6-5 to TRBJ1-5; D is unclear. CDR1 is MNHEY and CDR2 is SVGAGI in the germline V gene. Trimming stripped 5 bases from V and 7 bases from J, with 9 bases between. This CDR3 has 12 amino acids.

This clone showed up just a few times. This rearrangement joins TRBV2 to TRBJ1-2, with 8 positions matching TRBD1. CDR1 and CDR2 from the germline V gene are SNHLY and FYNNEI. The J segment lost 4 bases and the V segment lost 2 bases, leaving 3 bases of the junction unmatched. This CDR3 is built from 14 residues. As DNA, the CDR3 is TGTGCCAGCAGTGAACCGGGGACAGGCTATGGCTACACCTTC. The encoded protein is CASSEPGTGYGYTF.

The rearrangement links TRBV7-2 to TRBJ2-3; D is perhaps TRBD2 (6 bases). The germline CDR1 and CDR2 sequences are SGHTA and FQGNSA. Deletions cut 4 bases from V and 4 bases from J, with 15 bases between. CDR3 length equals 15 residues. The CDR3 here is CASSSPSVNPDTQYF. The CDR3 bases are TGTGCCAGCAGCTCCCCTAGCGTTAATCCAGATACGCAGTATTTT.

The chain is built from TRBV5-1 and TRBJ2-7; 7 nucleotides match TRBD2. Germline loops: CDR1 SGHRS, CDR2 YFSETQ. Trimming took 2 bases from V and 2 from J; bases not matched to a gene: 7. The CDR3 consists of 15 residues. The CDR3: CASSFRAGDTYEQYF. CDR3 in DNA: TGCGCCAGCAGCTTTAGGGCGGGGGATACCTACGAGCAGTACTTC.

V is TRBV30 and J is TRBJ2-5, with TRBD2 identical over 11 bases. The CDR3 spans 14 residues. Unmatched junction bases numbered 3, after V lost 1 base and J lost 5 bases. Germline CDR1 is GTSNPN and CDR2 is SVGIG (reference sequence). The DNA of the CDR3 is TGTGCCTGGAGTGAGGGACTAGCGGTCGAGACCCAGTACTTC. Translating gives CAWSEGLAVETQYF.

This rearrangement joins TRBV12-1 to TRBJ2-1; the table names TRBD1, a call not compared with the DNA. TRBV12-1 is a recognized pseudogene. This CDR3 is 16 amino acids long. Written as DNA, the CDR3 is TGTGCCAGCAGCTTTCCTATGGACAGGGGAAACAATGAGCAGTTCTTC. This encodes CASSFPMDRGNNEQFF.

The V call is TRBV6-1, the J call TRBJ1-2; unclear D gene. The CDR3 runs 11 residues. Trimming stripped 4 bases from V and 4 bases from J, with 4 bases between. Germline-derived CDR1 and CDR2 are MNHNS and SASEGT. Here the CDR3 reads CASSGPYGYTF. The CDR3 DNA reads TGTGCCAGCAGTGGGCCCTATGGCTACACCTTC.

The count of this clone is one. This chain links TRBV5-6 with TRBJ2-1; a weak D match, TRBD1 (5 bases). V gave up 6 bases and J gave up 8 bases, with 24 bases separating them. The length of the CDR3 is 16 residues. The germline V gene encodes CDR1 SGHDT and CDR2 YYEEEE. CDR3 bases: TGTGCCAGCATCCGGCCCGGTGGGGCGTCGACAGATGAGCAGTTCTTC. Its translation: CASIRPGGASTDEQFF.

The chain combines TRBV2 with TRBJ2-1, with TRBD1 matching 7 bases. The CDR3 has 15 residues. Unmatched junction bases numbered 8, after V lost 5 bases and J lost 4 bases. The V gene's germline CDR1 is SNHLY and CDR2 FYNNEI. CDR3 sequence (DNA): TGTGCCAGCAGTTTACAGGGGCTACTTTACAATGAGCAGTTCTTC. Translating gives CASSLQGLLYNEQFF.

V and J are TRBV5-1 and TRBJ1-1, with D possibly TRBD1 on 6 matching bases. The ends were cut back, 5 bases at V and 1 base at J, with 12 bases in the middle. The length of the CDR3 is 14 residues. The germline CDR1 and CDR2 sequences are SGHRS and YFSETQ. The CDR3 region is CASRRTESNTEAFF. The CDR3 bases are TGCGCCAGCAGGCGGACAGAATCGAACACTGAAGCTTTCTTT.

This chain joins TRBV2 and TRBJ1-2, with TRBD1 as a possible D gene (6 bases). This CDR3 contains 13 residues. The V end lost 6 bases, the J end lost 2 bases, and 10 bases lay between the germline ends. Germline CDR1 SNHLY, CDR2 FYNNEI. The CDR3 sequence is CASRRTANYGYTF. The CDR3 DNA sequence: TGTGCCAGCAGGCGGACAGCGAACTATGGCTACACCTTC. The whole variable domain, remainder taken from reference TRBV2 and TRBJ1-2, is EPEVTQTPSHQVTQMGQEVILRCVPISNHLYFYWYRQILGQKVEFLVSFYNNEISEKSEIFDDQFSVERPDGSNFTLKIRSTKLEDSAMYFCASRRTANYGYTFGSGTRLTVV.

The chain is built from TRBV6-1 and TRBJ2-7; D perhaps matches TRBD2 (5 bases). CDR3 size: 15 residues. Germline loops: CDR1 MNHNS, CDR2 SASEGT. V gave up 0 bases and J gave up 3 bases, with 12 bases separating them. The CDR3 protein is CASSEALSGFYEQYF. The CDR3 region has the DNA TGTGCCAGCAGTGAAGCATTGTCGGGGTTCTACGAGCAGTACTTC.

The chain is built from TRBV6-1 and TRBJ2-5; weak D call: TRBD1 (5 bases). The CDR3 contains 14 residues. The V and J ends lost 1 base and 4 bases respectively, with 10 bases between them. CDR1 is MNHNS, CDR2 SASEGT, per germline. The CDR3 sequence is CASSEGGRVETQYF. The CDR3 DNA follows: TGTGCCAGCAGTGAAGGAGGCAGGGTAGAGACCCAGTACTTC.

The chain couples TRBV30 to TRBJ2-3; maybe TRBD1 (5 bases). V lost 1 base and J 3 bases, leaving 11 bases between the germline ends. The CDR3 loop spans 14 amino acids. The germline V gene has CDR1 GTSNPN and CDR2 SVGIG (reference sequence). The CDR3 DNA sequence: TGTGCCTGGAGTGGGGGCCCAGGGACAGATACGCAGTATTTT. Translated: CAWSGGPGTDTQYF.

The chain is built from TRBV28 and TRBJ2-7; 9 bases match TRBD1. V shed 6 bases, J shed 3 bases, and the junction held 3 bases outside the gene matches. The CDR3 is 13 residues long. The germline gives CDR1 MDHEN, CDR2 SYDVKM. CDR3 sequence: CASRGTGSYEQYF. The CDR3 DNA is TGTGCCAGCAGGGGGACAGGGAGCTACGAGCAGTACTTC.

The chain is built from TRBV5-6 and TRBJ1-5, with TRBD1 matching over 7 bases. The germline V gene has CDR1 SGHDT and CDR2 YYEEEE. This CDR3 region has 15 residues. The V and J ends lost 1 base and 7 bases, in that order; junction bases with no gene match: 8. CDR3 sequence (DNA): TGTGCCAGCAGCTTGTATGGGGGACAGTGGCAGCCCCAGCATTTT. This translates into CASSLYGGQWQPQHF.

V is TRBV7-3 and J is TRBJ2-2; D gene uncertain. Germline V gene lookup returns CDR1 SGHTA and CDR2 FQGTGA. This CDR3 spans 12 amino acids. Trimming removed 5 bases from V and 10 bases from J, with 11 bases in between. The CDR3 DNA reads TGTGCCAGCAGCCGTTCCTCGGAGGAGCTGTTTTTT. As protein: CASSRSSEELFF.

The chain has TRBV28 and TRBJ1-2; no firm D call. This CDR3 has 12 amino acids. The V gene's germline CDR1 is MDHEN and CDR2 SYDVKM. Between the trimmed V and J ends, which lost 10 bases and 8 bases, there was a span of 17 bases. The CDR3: CAIQVEFDGYTF. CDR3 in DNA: TGTGCCATTCAGGTAGAATTTGACGGCTACACCTTC.

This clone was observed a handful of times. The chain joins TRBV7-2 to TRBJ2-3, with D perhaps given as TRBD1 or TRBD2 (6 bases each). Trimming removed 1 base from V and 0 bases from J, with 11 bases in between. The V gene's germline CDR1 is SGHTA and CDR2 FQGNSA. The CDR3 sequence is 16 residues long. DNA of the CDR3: TGTGCCAGCAGCTTAGGAGGGGGGCTGAGCACAGATACGCAGTATTTT. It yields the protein CASSLGGGLSTDTQYF.

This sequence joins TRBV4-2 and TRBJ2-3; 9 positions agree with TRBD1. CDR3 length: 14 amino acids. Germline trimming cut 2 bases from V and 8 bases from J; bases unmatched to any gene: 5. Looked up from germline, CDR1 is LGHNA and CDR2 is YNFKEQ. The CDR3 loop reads CASSQPQGAGTQYF. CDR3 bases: TGTGCCAGCAGCCAACCACAGGGGGCTGGTACGCAGTATTTT.

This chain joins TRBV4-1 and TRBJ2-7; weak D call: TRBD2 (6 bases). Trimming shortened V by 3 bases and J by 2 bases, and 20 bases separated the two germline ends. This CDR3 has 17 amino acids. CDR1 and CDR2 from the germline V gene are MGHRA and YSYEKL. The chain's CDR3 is CASSQWKPGLITYEQYF. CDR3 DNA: TGCGCCAGCAGCCAGTGGAAGCCGGGACTCATAACCTACGAGCAGTACTTC.

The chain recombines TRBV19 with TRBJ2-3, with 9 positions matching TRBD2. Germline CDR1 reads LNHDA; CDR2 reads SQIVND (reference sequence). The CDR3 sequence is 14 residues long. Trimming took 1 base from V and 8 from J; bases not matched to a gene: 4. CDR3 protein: CASSIGAGGITQYF. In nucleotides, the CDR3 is TGTGCCAGTAGTATAGGTGCGGGGGGGATTACGCAGTATTTT.

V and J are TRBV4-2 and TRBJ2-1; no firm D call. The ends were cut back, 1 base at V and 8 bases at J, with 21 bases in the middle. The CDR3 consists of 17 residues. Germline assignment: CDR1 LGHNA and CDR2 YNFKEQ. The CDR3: CASSQAYAAKKWDEQFF. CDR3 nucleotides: TGTGCCAGCAGCCAAGCCTATGCCGCGAAGAAATGGGATGAGCAGTTCTTC.

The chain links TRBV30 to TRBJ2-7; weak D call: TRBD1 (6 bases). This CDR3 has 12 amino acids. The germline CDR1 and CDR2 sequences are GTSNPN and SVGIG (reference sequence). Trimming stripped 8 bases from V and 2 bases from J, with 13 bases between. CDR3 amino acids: CASRDTPYEQYF. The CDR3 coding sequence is TGTGCCAGCCGGGACACCCCCTACGAGCAGTACTTC. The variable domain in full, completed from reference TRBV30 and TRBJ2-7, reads SQTIHQWPATLVQPVGSPLSLECTVEGTSNPNLYWYRQAAGRGLQLLFYSVGIGQISSEVPQNLSASRPQDRQFILSSKKLLLSDSGFYLCASRDTPYEQYFGPGTRLTVT.

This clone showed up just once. In DNA, the CDR3 is TGTGCCAGTAGTATGGACAGGGGCTACGGCTACACCTTC. Its protein product is CASSMDRGYGYTF. The chain recombines TRBV19 with TRBJ1-2; 9 positions agree with TRBD1. V lost 3 bases, J lost 8 bases, and 4 bases stayed unmatched. Germline V CDR1 and CDR2: LNHDA, SQIVND (reference sequence). The CDR3 covers 13 residues.